The source of this T cell receptor (beta chain) is a study of blood T cells in healthy people across ages. The use of a sample-barcoded 5' primer and a J-beta primer mix characterized a second PCR of about 7 to 12 cycles. The authors tagged each cDNA molecule using a template-switch adaptor with 12 random nucleotides. From the 5' RACE reads, TCRdb called clonotypes with MiXCR, one entry per CDR3 protein. Altogether about 640,000 distinct CDR3 sequences are present, approximately 30% being singletons, with the ten largest covering around 16%. This clonotype was seen a handful of times. The sequence derives from a woman of 80 years or more in good health. The specimen was blood.

CDR3 region: CSAKRTGSRHEQFF. CDR3 in DNA: TGCAGTGCGAAGAGGACAGGGAGTCGACATGAGCAGTTCTTC. The chain recombines TRBV20-1 with TRBJ2-1; 8 bases agree with TRBD1. Germline CDR1 and CDR2: DFQATT and SNEGSKA (reference sequence). The V gene end was trimmed by 6 bases and the J gene end by 8 bases; junction bases not matched to a gene: 12. The CDR3 sequence is 14 residues long.